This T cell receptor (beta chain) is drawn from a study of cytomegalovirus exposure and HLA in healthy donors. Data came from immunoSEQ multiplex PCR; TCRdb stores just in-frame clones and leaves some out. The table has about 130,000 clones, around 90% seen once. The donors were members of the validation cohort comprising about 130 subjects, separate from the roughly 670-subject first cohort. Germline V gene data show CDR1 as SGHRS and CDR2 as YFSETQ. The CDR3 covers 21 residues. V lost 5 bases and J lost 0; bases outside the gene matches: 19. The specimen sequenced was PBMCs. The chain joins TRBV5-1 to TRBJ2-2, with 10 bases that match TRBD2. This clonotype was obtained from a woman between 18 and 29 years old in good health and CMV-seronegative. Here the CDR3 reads CASSPIGSSSGRKTNTGELFF. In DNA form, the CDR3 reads TGCGCCAGCAGTCCTATAGGATCGAGTAGCGGGAGGAAAACGAACACCGGGGAGCTGTTTTTT.